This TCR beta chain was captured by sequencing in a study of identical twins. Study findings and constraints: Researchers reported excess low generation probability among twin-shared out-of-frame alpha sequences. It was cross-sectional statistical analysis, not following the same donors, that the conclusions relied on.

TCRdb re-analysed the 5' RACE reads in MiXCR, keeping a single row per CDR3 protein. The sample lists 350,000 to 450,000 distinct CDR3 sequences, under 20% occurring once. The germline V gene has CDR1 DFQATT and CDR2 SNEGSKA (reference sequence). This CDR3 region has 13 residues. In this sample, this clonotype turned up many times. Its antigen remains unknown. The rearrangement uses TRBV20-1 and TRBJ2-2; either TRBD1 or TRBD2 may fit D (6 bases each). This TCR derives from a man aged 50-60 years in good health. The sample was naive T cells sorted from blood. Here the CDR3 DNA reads TGCAACGATGTAGGGGGGTCCACCGGGGAGCTGTTTTTT. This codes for CNDVGGSTGELFF.